The 10 T cell receptor beta chains reported below all come from one sample, sequenced in a study of blood T cell repertoires in COVID-19 (dated by TCRdb to 2019 to 2021). The method behind the library was the immunoSEQ multiplex PCR assay. Entries here come from immuneACCESS through TCRdb and include only in-frame sequences with V and J called. Some clones fail to appear in such tables; in the studies checked, an unresolved V gene covers under half of the shortfall, and the cause of the remainder is unknown. Here the sample has over 130,000 clones; roughly 86% occur a single time. The ten largest clonotypes hold around 3.7% of the sample. Sequencing input: PBMCs or T cells enriched from blood (not recorded which). The receptor source for this set is a woman aged 45-60 years with acute COVID-19.

The sample holds one count of this clone. This chain uses TRBV7-8 with TRBJ2-3, with D perhaps TRBD2 (6 bases). Germline loops: CDR1 SGHVS, CDR2 FQNEAQ. This CDR3 has 18 amino acids. Between the trimmed V and J ends, which lost 5 bases and 0 bases, there was a span of 21 bases. The CDR3 region has the DNA TGTGCCAGCAGCAAGACCTTTTGGGACTTGACTAGCACAGATACGCAGTATTTT. Its translation: CASSKTFWDLTSTDTQYF.

This clone was seen a few times. The rearrangement uses TRBV5-1 and TRBJ2-2, with D tentatively TRBD1 (5 bases). The CDR3 is 15 residues long. Trimming removed 6 bases at V and 1 base at J, with 13 bases between. The V gene's germline CDR1 is SGHRS and CDR2 YFSETQ. The CDR3: CASNKKTENTGELFF. CDR3 DNA: TGCGCCAGCAACAAAAAGACAGAGAACACCGGGGAGCTGTTTTTT.

This clone appeared a single time. The chain combines TRBV9 with TRBJ2-7; TRBD1 matches at 7 bases. Germline-derived CDR1 and CDR2 are SGDLS and YYNGEE. The CDR3 has 14 amino acids. The junction had 10 bases not matched to a gene; V was cut back by 3 bases and J by 7 bases. The DNA for the CDR3 is TGTGCCAGCAGCGGACTCGGACAGGTGGGGGAGCAGTACTTC. Its translation: CASSGLGQVGEQYF.

This clone was counted once. This rearrangement joins TRBV18 to TRBJ2-3; D is unresolved. This CDR3 contains 15 residues. V lost 2 bases and J 4 bases, leaving 13 bases between the germline ends. Germline V gene data show CDR1 as KGHSH and CDR2 as LQKENI. The CDR3 nucleotides are TGTGCCAGCTCACCATCGGCAGGATCAGCAGATACGCAGTATTTT. The encoded protein is CASSPSAGSADTQYF.

The chain joins TRBV7-9 to TRBJ1-1; D uncertain. Germline CDR1 reads SEHNR; CDR2 reads FQNEAQ (reference sequence). V lost 5 bases and J 10 bases, leaving 17 bases between the germline ends. The CDR3 length is 13 residues. The CDR3 loop is CASSPNVLSVAFF. The CDR3 DNA reads TGTGCCAGCAGCCCAAACGTGCTCTCGGTAGCTTTCTTT.

This clone was recorded only once. The chain recombines TRBV7-3 with TRBJ2-3; perhaps TRBD1 as D (6 bases). Deletions cut 1 base from V and 3 bases from J, with 11 bases between. From germline, CDR1 is SGHTA and CDR2 FQGTGA. The CDR3 extends over 15 amino acids. The CDR3 sequence: CASSLNPTGTDTQYF. The CDR3 DNA reads as TGTGCCAGCAGCTTAAACCCGACAGGTACAGATACGCAGTATTTT. The full variable domain, rest sourced from reference TRBV7-3 and TRBJ2-3, is GAGVSQTPSNKVTEKGKYVELRCDPISGHTALYWYRQSLGQGPEFLIYFQGTGAADDSGLPNDRFFAVRPEGSVSTLKIQRTERGDSAVYLCASSLNPTGTDTQYFGPGTRLTVL.

The sample holds one count of this clone. This rearrangement joins TRBV2 to TRBJ2-5, with D possibly matching TRBD1 (6 bases). V lost 6 bases to trimming and J lost 2 bases, with 10 bases between them. The length of the CDR3 is 13 residues. The germline gives CDR1 SNHLY, CDR2 FYNNEI. The DNA for the CDR3 is TGTGCCAGCAGCGTTGACAGGCAAGAGACCCAGTACTTC. Protein: CASSVDRQETQYF.

The chain uses TRBV12-3 or TRBV12-4 and TRBJ2-2; weak D call: TRBD2 (6 bases). V dropped 7 bases and J dropped 5 bases, with 11 bases sitting between them. CDR3 length: 13 amino acids. This chain's CDR3 is CASNPGRTGELFF. CDR3 DNA: TGTGCCAGCAATCCAGGGAGGACCGGGGAGCTGTTTTTT.

The chain carries TRBV19 and TRBJ1-1, with D unclear. In germline, CDR1 is LNHDA, CDR2 SQIVND (reference sequence). The CDR3 is 14 amino acids. V gave up 4 bases and J gave up 4 bases, with 13 bases separating them. CDR3 protein: CASSTTRYVTEAFF. As DNA, the CDR3 is TGTGCCAGTAGTACCACTAGGTATGTCACTGAAGCTTTCTTT.

The sample holds one count of this clone. The chain combines TRBV9 with TRBJ2-3, with 13 bases that match TRBD2. The CDR3 runs to 18 residues. Per the germline V gene, CDR1 is SGDLS and CDR2 is YYNGEE. Germline trimming cut 0 bases from V and 2 bases from J; bases unmatched to any gene: 6. The CDR3 loop reads CASSVVHGLAGATDTQYF. The CDR3 DNA is TGTGCCAGCAGCGTAGTGCATGGACTAGCGGGAGCCACAGATACGCAGTATTTT.